This entry lists 10 T cell receptor beta chains sequenced from one sample in a study of T-cell memory formation after mild COVID-19. Via MiXCR, TCRdb re-called the 5' RACE reads, giving one row per CDR3 protein. The profile shows roughly 100,000 distinct CDR3 sequences, 15% to 20% of them singletons. Sequencing was performed on PBMCs or a T cell subset sorted from them (not recorded which). Receptor source: an adult woman who had mild COVID-19 (a few samples of this study predate the infection). Cell type and time point are not known.

In DNA, the CDR3 is TGCAGTGCTAGAAGCGGGAGGGTAAGCAATGAGCAGTTCTTC. Translated, it gives CSARSGRVSNEQFF. V is TRBV20-1 and J is TRBJ2-1, with 10 bases lining up with TRBD2. Germline V lookup: CDR1 DFQATT, CDR2 SNEGSKA (reference sequence). V was pared by 2 bases and J by 6 bases, with 4 bases of the junction left unmatched. The CDR3 runs to 14 residues.

The gene calls are TRBV6-5 and TRBJ1-1; the D is unclear. Per germline, CDR1 MNHEY and CDR2 SVGAGI. The CDR3 is 14 amino acids. The V end was cut by 2 bases, the J end by 1 base, with 8 bases between. CDR3 residues: CASSYPGGNTEAFF. The CDR3 nucleotides read TGTGCCAGCAGTTACCCAGGTGGGAACACTGAAGCTTTCTTT.

In its sample, this clonotype was seen many times. V gene TRBV7-9 combines with J gene TRBJ2-5; the match to TRBD2 covers 7 bases. The germline gives CDR1 SEHNR, CDR2 FQNEAQ (reference sequence). V was clipped by 3 bases and J by 2 bases; unmatched bases: 0. This CDR3 has 13 amino acids. CDR3 sequence (DNA): TGTGCCAGCAGCTTCGGGGGGCAAGAGACCCAGTACTTC. It translates to CASSFGGQETQYF.

The V gene is TRBV4-3, the J gene TRBJ2-7; no clear D. Germline CDR1 is LGHNA and CDR2 is YSLEER. The CDR3 consists of 15 residues. Trimming left V 3 bases short and J 1 base short, with 13 bases between. CDR3 protein: CASSHDRSGSYEQYF. CDR3 DNA sequence: TGCGCCAGCAGCCACGACCGGTCTGGATCCTACGAGCAGTACTTC.

The V and J genes are TRBV24-1 and TRBJ2-1; D is perhaps TRBD2 (5 bases). CDR3 length equals 15 residues. Deletions cut 7 bases from V and 0 bases from J, with 12 bases between. In germline, CDR1 is KGHDR, CDR2 SFDVKD. The CDR3 nucleotides read TGTGCCACCAGCGAGGGCTCGAGCTCCTACAATGAGCAGTTCTTC. It codes for CATSEGSSSYNEQFF.

V is TRBV28 and J is TRBJ2-3; D not certain. Germline V lookup: CDR1 MDHEN, CDR2 SYDVKM. V shed 5 bases and J shed 2 bases, with 11 bases lying between them. The CDR3 sequence is 14 residues long. CDR3 in DNA: TGTGCCAGCAGTAGGTGGGAAAACACAGATACGCAGTATTTT. Its translation: CASSRWENTDTQYF.

The genes are TRBV12-3 or TRBV12-4 and TRBJ1-5, with D possibly TRBD1 on 6 matching bases. Trimming cost V 2 bases and J 2 bases, with 16 bases left between them. The CDR3 loop spans 17 amino acids. CDR3 residues: CASSLRSAGEGNQPQHF. Here the CDR3 DNA reads TGTGCCAGCAGTTTAAGGTCTGCAGGGGAAGGCAATCAGCCCCAGCATTTT.

The chain couples TRBV6-2 or TRBV6-3 to TRBJ2-3; no firm D call. The length of the CDR3 is 16 residues. Trimming cost V 2 bases and J 1 base, with 13 bases left between them. The germline gives CDR1 MNHEY, CDR2 SVGEGT. CDR3 protein: CASSYRPYRGTDTQYF. The CDR3 coding sequence is TGTGCCAGCAGTTACAGACCATATCGAGGCACAGATACGCAGTATTTT.

The chain recombines TRBV21-1 with TRBJ2-5; the listed D gene, TRBD2, was not tested against the DNA. TRBV21-1 is a pseudogene segment. The CDR3 has 13 amino acids. The CDR3 DNA reads TGTGCCAGCAGTACTAGCGGGAGAGAGACCCAGTACTTC. As protein: CASSTSGRETQYF.

This chain links TRBV5-1 with TRBJ1-2, with D unclear. The V gene's germline CDR1 is SGHRS and CDR2 YFSETQ. The V end lost 0 bases, the J end lost 3 bases, and 9 bases lay between the germline ends. This CDR3 spans 14 amino acids. CDR3 in amino acids: CASSLEAGDYGYTF. As DNA, the CDR3 is TGCGCCAGCAGCTTGGAGGCAGGCGACTATGGCTACACCTTC. Complete variable domain (other parts from reference TRBV5-1 and TRBJ1-2): KAGVTQTPRYLIKTRGQQVTLSCSPISGHRSVSWYQQTPGQGLQFLFEYFSETQRNKGNFPGRFSGRQFSNSRSEMNVSTLELGDSALYLCASSLEAGDYGYTFGSGTRLTVV.